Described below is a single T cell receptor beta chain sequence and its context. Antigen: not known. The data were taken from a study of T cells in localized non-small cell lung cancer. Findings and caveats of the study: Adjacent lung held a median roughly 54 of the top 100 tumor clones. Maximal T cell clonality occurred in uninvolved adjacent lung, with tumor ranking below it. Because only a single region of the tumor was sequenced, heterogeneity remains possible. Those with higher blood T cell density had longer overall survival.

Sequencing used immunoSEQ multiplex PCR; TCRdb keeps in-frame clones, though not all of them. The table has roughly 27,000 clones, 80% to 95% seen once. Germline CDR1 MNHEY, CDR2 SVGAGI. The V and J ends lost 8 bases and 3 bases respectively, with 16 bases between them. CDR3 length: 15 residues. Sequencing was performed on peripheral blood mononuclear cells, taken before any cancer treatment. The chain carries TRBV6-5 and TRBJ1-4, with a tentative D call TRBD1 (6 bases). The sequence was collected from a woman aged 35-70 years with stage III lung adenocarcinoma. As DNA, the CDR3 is TGTGCCAGCGGCCTCGGGGGGCGAGCTAATGAAAAACTGTTTTTT. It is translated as CASGLGGRANEKLFF.